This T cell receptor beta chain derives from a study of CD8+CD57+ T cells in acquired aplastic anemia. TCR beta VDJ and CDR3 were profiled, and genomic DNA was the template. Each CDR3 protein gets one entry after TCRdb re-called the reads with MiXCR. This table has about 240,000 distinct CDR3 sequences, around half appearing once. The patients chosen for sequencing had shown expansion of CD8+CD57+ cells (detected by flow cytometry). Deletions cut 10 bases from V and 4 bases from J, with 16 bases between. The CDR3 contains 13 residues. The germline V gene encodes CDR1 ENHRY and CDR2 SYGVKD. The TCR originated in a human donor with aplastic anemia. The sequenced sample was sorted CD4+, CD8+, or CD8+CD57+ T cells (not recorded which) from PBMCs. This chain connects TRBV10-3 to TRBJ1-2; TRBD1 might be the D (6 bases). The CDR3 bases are TGTGCCACTCGACAGGAGATCGGCTATGGCTACACCTTC. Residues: CATRQEIGYGYTF.